This T cell receptor beta chain was sequenced in a study of T cell responses to AZD1222 COVID-19 vaccine. The protocol was immunoSEQ multiplex PCR, while the TCRdb copy is restricted to in-frame clones and leaves out a portion. The table has some 170,000 clones, around 94% seen once. In the case of this clone: Its antigen is not known.

Germline V CDR1 and CDR2: MGHRA, YSYEKL. Trimming stripped 1 base from V and 2 bases from J, with 6 bases between. This CDR3 has 13 residues. Findings and limits, study-wide: Sampled repertoires all dated from after the peak T cell response.

The starting material was peripheral blood, obtained on day 0 of AZD1222 vaccination. This chain joins TRBV4-1 and TRBJ2-7; D unresolved. The sequence was obtained from an adult in good health. The CDR3 DNA is TGCGCCAGCAGCCAAGCCTCGGCCTACGAGCAGTACTTC. Its protein product is CASSQASAYEQYF.